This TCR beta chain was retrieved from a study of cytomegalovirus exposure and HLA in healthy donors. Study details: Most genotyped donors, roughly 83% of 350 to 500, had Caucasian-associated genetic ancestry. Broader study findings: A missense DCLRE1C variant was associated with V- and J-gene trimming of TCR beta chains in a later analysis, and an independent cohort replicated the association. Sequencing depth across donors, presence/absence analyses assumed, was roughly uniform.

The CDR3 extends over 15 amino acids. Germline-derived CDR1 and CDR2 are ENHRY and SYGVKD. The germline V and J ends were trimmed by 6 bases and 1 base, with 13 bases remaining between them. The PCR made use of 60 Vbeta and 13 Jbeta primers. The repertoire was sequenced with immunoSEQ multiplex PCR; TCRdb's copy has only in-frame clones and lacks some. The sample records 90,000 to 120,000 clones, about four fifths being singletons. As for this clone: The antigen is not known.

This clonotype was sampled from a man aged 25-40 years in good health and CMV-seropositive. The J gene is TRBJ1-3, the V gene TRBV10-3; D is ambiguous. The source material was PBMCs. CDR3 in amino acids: CAIRQDYLSGNTIYF. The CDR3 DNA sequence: TGTGCCATCAGGCAGGACTACTTGTCTGGAAACACCATATATTTT.